This T cell receptor beta chain was recorded in a study of spatial heterogeneity in lung cancer. CDR3 length: 13 amino acids. V lost 4 bases and J 0 bases, leaving 7 bases between the germline ends. CDR1 is SNHLY, CDR2 FYNNEI, per germline. Many counts were recorded for this clonotype. Time point here: sample taken at primary tumor resection. TCRs were sequenced from unsorted whole RNA of tumor, nontumor lung or PBMC. TCRdb recomputed calls from the 5' RACE reads with MiXCR, one row per CDR3 protein. The sample contains over 9,500 distinct CDR3 sequences, less than 5% of which appear only once. Specimen: normal lung tissue next to the tumor, collected at surgery. The sequence was collected from a male donor with early-stage non-small cell lung cancer. The chain couples TRBV2 to TRBJ2-7; a weak D match, TRBD1 (6 bases). DNA of the CDR3: TGTGCCAGCAGTGGGGACAACTCCTACGAGCAGTACTTC. Protein sequence: CASSGDNSYEQYF.